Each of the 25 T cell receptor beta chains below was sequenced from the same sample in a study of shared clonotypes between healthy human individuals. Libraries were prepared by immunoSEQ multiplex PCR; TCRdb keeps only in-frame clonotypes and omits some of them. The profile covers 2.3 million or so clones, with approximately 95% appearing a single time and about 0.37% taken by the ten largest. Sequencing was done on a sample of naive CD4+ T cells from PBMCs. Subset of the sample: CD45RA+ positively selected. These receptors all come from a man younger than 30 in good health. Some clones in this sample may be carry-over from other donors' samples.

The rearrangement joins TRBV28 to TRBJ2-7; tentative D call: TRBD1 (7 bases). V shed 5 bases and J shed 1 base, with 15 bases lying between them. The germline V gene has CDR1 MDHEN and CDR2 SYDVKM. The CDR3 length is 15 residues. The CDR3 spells CASSPAGQKSYEQYF. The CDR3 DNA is TGTGCCAGCAGTCCCGCGGGACAGAAGTCCTACGAGCAGTACTTC.

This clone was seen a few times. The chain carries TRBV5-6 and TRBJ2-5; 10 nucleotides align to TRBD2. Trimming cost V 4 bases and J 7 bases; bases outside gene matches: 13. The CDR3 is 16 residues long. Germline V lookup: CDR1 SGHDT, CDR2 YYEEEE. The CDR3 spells CASSTKREGPSGTQYF. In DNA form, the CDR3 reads TGTGCCAGCAGCACGAAGCGGGAGGGCCCTTCGGGGACCCAGTACTTC.

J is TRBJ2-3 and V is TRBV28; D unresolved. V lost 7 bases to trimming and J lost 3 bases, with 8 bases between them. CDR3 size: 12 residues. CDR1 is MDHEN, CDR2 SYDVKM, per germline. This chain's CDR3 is CASTDRTDTQYF. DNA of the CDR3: TGTGCCAGCACGGACCGAACAGATACGCAGTATTTT.

DNA of the CDR3: TGTGCCAGCAGCTTGAGGGGCAGGGCGGCGTCTGGGGCCAACGTCCTGACTTTC. Protein sequence: CASSLRGRAASGANVLTF. J is TRBJ2-6 and V is TRBV11-2; TRBD1 or TRBD2 may be the D gene (5 bases each). Germline CDR1 is SGHAT and CDR2 is FQNNGV. V lost 3 bases to trimming and J lost 1 base, with 16 bases between them. The CDR3 consists of 18 residues.

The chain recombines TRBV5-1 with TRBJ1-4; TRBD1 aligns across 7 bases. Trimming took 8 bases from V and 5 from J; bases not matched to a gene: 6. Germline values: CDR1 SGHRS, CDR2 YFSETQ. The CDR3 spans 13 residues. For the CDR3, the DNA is TGCGCCAGTCAACCGGGACAGAATGAAAAACTGTTTTTT. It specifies CASQPGQNEKLFF.

The CDR3 loop reads CASSFDKFPNEKLFF. CDR3 coding DNA: TGTGCCAGCAGTTTCGACAAATTCCCTAATGAAAAACTGTTTTTT. V gene TRBV2 combines with J gene TRBJ1-4, with no clear D. The germline CDR1 and CDR2 sequences are SNHLY and FYNNEI. Trimming took off 5 bases at V and 3 bases at J, with 13 bases between the two ends. This CDR3 spans 15 amino acids.

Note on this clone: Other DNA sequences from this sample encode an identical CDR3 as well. Here the CDR3 reads CASSLTSGRHNEQFF. The DNA of the CDR3 is TGTGCCAGCAGCTTGACTAGCGGGAGGCACAATGAGCAGTTCTTC. The chain has TRBV5-4 and TRBJ2-1, with 12 bases fitting TRBD2. J lost 5 bases, V lost 1 base, and 1 base had no gene match. Germline CDR1 SGHNT, CDR2 YYREEE (reference sequence). This CDR3 has 15 residues.

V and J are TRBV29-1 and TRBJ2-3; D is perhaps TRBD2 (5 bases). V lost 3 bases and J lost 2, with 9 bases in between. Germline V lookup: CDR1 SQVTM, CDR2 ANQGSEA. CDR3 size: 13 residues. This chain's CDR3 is CSVERALTDTQYF. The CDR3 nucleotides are TGCAGCGTTGAGCGGGCTCTCACAGATACGCAGTATTTT.

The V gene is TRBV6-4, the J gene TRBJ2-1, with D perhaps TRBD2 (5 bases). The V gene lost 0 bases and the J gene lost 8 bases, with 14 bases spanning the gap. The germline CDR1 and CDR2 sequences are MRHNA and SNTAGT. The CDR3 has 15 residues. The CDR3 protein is CASSDSSSEEHEQFF. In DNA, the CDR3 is TGTGCCAGCAGTGACTCGAGCTCGGAGGAACATGAGCAGTTCTTC.

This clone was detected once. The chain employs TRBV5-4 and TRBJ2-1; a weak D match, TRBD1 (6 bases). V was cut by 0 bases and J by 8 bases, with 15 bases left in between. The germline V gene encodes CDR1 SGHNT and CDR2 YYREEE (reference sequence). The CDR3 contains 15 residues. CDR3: CASSLDGQRGDEQFF. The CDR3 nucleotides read TGTGCCAGCAGCTTGGACGGACAGAGAGGCGATGAGCAGTTCTTC.

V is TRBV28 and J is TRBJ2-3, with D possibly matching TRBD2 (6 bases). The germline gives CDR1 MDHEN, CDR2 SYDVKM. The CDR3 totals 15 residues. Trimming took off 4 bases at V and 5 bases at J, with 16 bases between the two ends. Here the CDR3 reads CASSSSVGSGDTQYF. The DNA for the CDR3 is TGTGCCAGCAGTTCCTCGGTTGGTAGCGGAGATACGCAGTATTTT.

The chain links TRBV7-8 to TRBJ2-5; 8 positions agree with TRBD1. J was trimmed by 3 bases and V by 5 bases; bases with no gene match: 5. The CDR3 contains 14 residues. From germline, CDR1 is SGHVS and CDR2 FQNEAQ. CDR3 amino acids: CASSTMTGEETQYF. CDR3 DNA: TGTGCCAGCAGCACCATGACAGGGGAAGAGACCCAGTACTTC.

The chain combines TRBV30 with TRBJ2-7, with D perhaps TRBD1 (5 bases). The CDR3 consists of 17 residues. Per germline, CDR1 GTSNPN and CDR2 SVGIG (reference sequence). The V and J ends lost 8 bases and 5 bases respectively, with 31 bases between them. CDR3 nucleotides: TGTGCCCTGGAGTACCCAGGGCTCCCGGAGTCATACCACGAGCAGTACTTC. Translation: CALEYPGLPESYHEQYF. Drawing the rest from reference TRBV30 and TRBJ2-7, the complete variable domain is SQTIHQWPATLVQPVGSPLSLECTVEGTSNPNLYWYRQAAGRGLQLLFYSVGIGQISSEVPQNLSASRPQDRQFILSSKKLLLSDSGFYLCALEYPGLPESYHEQYFGPGTRLTVT.

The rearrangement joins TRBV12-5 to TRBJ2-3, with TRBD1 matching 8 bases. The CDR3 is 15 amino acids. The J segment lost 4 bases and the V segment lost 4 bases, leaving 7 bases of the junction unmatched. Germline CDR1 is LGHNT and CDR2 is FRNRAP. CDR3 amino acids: CASGYRQGMADTQYF. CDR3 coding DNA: TGTGCTAGTGGTTACCGACAGGGGATGGCAGATACGCAGTATTTT.

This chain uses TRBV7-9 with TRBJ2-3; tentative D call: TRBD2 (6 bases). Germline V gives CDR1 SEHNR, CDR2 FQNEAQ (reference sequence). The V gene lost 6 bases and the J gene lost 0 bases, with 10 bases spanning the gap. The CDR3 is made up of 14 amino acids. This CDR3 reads CASSDSGSTDTQYF. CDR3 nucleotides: TGTGCCAGCAGTGATAGCGGCAGCACAGATACGCAGTATTTT.

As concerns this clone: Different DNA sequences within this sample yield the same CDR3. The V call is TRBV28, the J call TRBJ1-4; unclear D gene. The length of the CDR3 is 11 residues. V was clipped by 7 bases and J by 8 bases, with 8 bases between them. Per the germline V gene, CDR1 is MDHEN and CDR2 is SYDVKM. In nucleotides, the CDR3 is TGTGCCAGCACCGGTAGGGAAAAACTGTTTTTT. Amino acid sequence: CASTGREKLFF.

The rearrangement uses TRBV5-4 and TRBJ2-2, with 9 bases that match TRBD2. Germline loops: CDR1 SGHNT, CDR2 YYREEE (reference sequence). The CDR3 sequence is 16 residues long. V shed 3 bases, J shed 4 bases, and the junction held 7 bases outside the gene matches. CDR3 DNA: TGTGCCAGCAGCTGGGCTAGCGGGAAAACCACCGGGGAGCTGTTTTTT. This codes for CASSWASGKTTGELFF.

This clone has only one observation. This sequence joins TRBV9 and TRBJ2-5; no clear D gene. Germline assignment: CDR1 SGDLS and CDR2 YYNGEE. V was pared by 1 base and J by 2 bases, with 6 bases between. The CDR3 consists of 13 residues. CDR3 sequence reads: CASSVYLQETQYF. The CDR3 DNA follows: TGTGCCAGCAGCGTATATCTACAAGAGACCCAGTACTTC.

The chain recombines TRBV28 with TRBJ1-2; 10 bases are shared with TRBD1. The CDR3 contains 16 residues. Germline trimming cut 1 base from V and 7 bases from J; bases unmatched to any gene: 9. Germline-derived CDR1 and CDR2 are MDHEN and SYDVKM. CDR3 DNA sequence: TGTGCCAGCAGTTTATTGTTCAGGACAGGGGGGTCTGGCTACACCTTC. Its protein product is CASSLLFRTGGSGYTF.

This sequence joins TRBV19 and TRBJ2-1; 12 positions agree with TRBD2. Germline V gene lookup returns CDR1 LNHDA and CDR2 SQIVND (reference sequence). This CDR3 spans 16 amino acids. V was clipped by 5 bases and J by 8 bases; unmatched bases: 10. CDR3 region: CASSPRLAGESDEQFF. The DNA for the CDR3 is TGTGCCAGTAGTCCCAGACTAGCGGGAGAGAGCGATGAGCAGTTCTTC. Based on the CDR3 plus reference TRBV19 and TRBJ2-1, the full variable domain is DGGITQSPKYLFRKEGQNVTLSCEQNLNHDAMYWYRQDPGQGLRLIYYSQIVNDFQKGDIAEGYSVSREKKESFPLTVTSAQKNPTAFYLCASSPRLAGESDEQFFGPGTRLTVL.

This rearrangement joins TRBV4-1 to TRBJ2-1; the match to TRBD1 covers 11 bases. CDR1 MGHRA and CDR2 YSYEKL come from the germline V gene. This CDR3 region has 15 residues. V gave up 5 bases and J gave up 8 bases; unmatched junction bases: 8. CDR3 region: CASSKAGQGADEQFF. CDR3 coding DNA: TGCGCCAGCAGCAAAGCCGGACAGGGGGCCGATGAGCAGTTCTTC.

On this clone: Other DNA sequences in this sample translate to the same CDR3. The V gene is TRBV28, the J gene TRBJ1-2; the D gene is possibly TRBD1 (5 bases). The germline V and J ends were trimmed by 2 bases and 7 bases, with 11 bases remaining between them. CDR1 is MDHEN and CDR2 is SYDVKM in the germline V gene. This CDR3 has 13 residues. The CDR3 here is CASSLLGRGGYTF. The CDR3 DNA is TGTGCCAGCAGTTTACTGGGGAGGGGTGGCTACACCTTC.

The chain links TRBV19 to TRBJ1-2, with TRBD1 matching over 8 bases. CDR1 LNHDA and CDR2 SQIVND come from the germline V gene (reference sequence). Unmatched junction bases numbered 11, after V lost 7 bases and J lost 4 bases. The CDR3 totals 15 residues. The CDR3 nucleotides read TGTGCCAGTATCTCTGGACAGGGCAACCTCTATGGCTACACCTTC. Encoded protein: CASISGQGNLYGYTF.

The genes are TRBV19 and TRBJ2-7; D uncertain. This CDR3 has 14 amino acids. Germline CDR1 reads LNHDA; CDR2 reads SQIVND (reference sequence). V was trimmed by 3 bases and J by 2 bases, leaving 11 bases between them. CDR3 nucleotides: TGTGCCAGTAGTATTGCCTACGGAGCCTACGAGCAGTACTTC. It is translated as CASSIAYGAYEQYF.

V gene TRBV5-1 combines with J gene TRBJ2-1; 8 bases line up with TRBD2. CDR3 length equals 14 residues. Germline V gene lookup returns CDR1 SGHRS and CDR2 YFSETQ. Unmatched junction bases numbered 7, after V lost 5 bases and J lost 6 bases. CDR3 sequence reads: CASRAGERPNEQFF. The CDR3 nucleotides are TGCGCCAGCAGAGCGGGAGAGAGGCCCAATGAGCAGTTCTTC.